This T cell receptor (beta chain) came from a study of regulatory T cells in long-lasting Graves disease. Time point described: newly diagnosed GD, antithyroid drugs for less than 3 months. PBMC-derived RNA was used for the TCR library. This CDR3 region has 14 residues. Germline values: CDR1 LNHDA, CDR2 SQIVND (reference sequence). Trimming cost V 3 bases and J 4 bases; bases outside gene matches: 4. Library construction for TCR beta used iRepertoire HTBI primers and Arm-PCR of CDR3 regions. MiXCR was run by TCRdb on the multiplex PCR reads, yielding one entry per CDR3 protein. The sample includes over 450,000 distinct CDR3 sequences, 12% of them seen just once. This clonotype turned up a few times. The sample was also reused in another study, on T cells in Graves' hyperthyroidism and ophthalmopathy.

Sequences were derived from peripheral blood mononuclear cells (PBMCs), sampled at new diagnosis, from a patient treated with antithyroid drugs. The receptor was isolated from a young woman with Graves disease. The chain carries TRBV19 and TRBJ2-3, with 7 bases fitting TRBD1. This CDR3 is CASSMNRGPDTQYF. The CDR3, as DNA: TGTGCCAGTAGTATGAACAGGGGCCCAGATACGCAGTATTTT.